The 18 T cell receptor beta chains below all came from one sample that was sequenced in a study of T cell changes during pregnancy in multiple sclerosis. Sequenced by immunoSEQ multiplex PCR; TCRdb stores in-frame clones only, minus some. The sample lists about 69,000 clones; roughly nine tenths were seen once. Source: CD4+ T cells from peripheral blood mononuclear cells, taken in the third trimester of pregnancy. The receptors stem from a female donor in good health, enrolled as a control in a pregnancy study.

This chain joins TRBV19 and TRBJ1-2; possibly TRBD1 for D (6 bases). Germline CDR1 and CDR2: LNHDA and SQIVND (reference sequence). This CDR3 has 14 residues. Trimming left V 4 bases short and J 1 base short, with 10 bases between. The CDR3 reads CASSSQGINYGYTF. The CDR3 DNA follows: TGTGCCAGTAGTAGCCAGGGGATTAACTATGGCTACACCTTC.

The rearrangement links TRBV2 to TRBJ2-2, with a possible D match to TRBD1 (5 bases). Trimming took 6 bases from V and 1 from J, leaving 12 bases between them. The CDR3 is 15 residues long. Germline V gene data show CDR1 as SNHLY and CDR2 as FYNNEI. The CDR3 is CASRDGAGNTGELFF. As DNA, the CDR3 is TGTGCCAGCAGAGATGGGGCCGGGAACACCGGGGAGCTGTTTTTT.

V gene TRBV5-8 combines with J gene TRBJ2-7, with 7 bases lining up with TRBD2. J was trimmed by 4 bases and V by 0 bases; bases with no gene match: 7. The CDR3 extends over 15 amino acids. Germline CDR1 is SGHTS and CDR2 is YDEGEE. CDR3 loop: CASSLGTGGSYEQYF. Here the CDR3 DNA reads TGTGCCAGCAGCTTGGGGACGGGGGGTAGTTACGAGCAGTACTTC.

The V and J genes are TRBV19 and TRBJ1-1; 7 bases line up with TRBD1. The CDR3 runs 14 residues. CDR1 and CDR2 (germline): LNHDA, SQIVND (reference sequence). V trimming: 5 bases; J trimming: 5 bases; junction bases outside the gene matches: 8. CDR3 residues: CASSEQGMHTEAFF. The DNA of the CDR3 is TGTGCCAGTAGTGAACAGGGGATGCATACTGAAGCTTTCTTT. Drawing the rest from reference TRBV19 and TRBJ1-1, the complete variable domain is DGGITQSPKYLFRKEGQNVTLSCEQNLNHDAMYWYRQDPGQGLRLIYYSQIVNDFQKGDIAEGYSVSREKKESFPLTVTSAQKNPTAFYLCASSEQGMHTEAFFGQGTRLTVV.

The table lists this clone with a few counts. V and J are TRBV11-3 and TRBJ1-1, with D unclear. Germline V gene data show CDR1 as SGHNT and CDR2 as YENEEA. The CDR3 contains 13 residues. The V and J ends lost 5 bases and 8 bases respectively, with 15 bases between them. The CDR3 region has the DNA TGTGCCAGCAGCCCTCCAGGCTTAGAAGAAGCTTTCTTT. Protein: CASSPPGLEEAFF.

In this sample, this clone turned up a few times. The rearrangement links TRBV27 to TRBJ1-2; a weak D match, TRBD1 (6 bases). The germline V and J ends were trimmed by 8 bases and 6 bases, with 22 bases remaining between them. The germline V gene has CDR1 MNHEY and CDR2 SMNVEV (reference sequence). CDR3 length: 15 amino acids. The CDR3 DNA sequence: TGTGCCAGCCGGAGAGAACAGGGAAGAGTCGATGGCTACACCTTC. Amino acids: CASRREQGRVDGYTF.

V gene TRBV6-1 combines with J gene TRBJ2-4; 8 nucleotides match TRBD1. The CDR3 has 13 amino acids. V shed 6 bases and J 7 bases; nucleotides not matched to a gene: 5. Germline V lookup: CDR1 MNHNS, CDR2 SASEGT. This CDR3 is CASRTGGWNIQYF. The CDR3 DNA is TGTGCCAGCAGAACAGGGGGTTGGAACATTCAGTACTTC.

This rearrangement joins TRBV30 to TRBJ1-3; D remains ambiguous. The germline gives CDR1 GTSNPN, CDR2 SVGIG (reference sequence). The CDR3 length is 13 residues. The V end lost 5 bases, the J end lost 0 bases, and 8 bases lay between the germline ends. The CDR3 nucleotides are TGTGCCTGGGGACGGGGCTCTGGAAACACCATATATTTT. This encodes CAWGRGSGNTIYF.

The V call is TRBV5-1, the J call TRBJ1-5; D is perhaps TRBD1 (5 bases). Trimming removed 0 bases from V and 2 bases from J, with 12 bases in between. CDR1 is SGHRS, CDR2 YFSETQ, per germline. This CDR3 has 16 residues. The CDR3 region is CASSLAPRGGNQPQHF. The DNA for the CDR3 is TGCGCCAGCAGCTTGGCGCCCCGGGGGGGCAATCAGCCCCAGCATTTT.

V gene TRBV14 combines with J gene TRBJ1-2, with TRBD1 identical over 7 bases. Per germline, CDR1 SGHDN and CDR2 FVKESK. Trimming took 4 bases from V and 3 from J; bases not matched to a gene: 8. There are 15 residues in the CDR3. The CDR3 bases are TGTGCCAGCAGCCCCAGAATTACAGGGGACTATGGCTACACCTTC. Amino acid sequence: CASSPRITGDYGYTF.

The CDR3 nucleotides are TGCACCAGCAGCTTCTACAGGGATATCAATGAAAAACTGTTTTTT. Translating it yields CTSSFYRDINEKLFF. V usage is TRBV1 and J usage is TRBJ1-4; the DNA was not compared with TRBD1, the D call given in the table. TRBV1 is a pseudogene. The length of the CDR3 is 15 residues.

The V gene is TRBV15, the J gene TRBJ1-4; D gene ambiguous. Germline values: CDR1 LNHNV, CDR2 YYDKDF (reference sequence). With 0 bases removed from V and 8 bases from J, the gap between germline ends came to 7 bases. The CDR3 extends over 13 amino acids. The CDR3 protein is CATSRDGREKLFF. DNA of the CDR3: TGTGCCACCAGCAGAGATGGGCGCGAAAAACTGTTTTTT.

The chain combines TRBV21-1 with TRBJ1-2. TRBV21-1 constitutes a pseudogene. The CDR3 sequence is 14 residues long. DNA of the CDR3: TGTGCCAGCAGCAAATTTACGGGAAACTATGGCTACACCTTC. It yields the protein CASSKFTGNYGYTF.

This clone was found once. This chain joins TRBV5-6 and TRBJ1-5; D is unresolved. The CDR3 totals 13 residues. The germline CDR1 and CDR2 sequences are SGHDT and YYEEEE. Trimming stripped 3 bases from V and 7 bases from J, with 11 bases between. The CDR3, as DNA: TGTGCCAGCAGCTCAACCCGGTCCCAGCCCCAGCATTTT. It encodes CASSSTRSQPQHF.

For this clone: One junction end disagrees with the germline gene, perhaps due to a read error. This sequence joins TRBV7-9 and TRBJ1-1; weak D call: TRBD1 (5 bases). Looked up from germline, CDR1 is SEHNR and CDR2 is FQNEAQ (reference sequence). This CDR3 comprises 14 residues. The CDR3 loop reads CASSLDFGGTEAFF. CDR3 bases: TGTGCCAGCAGTTTAGACTTCGGGGGGACTGAAGCTTTCTTT.

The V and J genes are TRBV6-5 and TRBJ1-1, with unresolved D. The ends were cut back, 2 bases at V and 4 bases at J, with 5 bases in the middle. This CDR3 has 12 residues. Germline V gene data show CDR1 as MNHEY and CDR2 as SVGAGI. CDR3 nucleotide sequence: TGTGCCAGCAGTTACGAGGGCACTGAAGCTTTCTTT. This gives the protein CASSYEGTEAFF.

DNA for the CDR3: TGTGCCAGCAGCTTAGACTACAGGGATCTAGCCAAAAACATTCAGTACTTC. Its protein product is CASSLDYRDLAKNIQYF. The rearrangement joins TRBV7-2 to TRBJ2-4; weak D call: TRBD1 (6 bases). Germline V gene lookup returns CDR1 SGHTA and CDR2 FQGNSA. Trimming pared 1 base from V and 0 bases from J, leaving 13 bases between. CDR3 length: 17 residues. Together with reference TRBV7-2 and TRBJ2-4, the CDR3 gives the full variable domain: GAGVSQSPSNKVTEKGKDVELRCDPISGHTALYWYRQSLGQGLEFLIYFQGNSAPDKSGLPSDRFSAERTGGSVSTLTIQRTQQEDSAVYLCASSLDYRDLAKNIQYFGAGTRLSVL.

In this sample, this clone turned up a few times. The CDR3 DNA reads as TGTGCCTGGGCCCCAACAGGGACTGGCTACACCTTC. It codes for CAWAPTGTGYTF. V and J are TRBV30 and TRBJ1-2; D might be TRBD1 (6 bases). Per the germline V gene, CDR1 is GTSNPN and CDR2 is SVGIG (reference sequence). Trimming cost V 5 bases and J 7 bases, with 14 bases left between them. This CDR3 contains 12 residues.